The T cell receptor (beta chain) described here comes from a study of blood T cell repertoires in COVID-19. CDR3 size: 18 residues. With 0 bases removed from V and 3 bases from J, the gap between germline ends came to 19 bases. The germline CDR1 and CDR2 sequences are SGHDN and FVKESK. Measured with immunoSEQ multiplex PCR; TCRdb has only the in-frame clones, and not every one. The sample includes about 150,000 clones, roughly 84% seen only once; the top ten take over 8%. The rearrangement links TRBV14 to TRBJ2-3, with D possibly being TRBD1 (5 bases). The TCR sequence derives from a woman between 45 and 65 years old with acute or convalescent COVID-19. Sequences were obtained from peripheral blood. CDR3 nucleotide sequence: TGTGCCAGCAGCCAAGACAGGGAATACCCTTTAAGGACAGATACGCAGTATTTT. Protein product: CASSQDREYPLRTDTQYF.